Each of the 5 T cell receptor beta chains below was sequenced from the same sample in a study of blood T cell repertoires in COVID-19. Data came from immunoSEQ multiplex PCR; TCRdb stores just in-frame clones and leaves some out. The sample consists of around 56,000 clones, over 70% of them appearing once. Material for sequencing was peripheral blood. The receptors were sampled from a woman aged 70-85 years with acute or convalescent COVID-19.

This chain joins TRBV7-9 and TRBJ2-1, with D possibly being TRBD2 (6 bases). V was cut by 0 bases and J by 6 bases, with 6 bases left in between. From germline, CDR1 is SEHNR and CDR2 FQNEAQ (reference sequence). CDR3 length: 13 amino acids. The DNA for the CDR3 is TGTGCCAGCAGCTTAGCGGGGGGCAATGAGCAGTTCTTC. Encoded protein: CASSLAGGNEQFF. Based on the CDR3 plus reference TRBV7-9 and TRBJ2-1, the full variable domain is DTGVSQNPRHKITKRGQNVTFRCDPISEHNRLYWYRQTLGQGPEFLTYFQNEAQLEKSRLLSDRFSAERPKGSFSTLEIQRTEQGDSAMYLCASSLAGGNEQFFGPGTRLTVL.

V usage is TRBV30 and J usage is TRBJ1-1; 8 bases align to TRBD1. After removal of 2 bases from V and 3 bases from J, the junction contained 2 bases not matched to a gene. The germline V gene has CDR1 GTSNPN and CDR2 SVGIG (reference sequence). The CDR3 runs 13 residues. CDR3 residues: CAWSSGGYTEAFF. CDR3 in DNA: TGTGCCTGGAGTTCAGGGGGCTACACTGAAGCTTTCTTT.

The chain is built from TRBV3-1 (or the pseudogene TRBV3-2) and TRBJ1-6; 7 bases are shared with TRBD1. The CDR3 sequence is 17 residues long. The V and J ends lost 6 bases and 6 bases, in that order; junction bases with no gene match: 14. Germline lookup yields CDR1 LGHDT and CDR2 YNNKEL (reference sequence). The CDR3 loop is CASRRQGGDSGNSPLHF. Written as DNA, the CDR3 is TGTGCCAGCAGACGACAGGGTGGTGATTCGGGTAATTCACCCCTCCACTTT.

This clone was observed a handful of times. V usage is TRBV12-5 and J usage is TRBJ1-5; TRBD1 matches 9 bases. The CDR3 loop spans 17 amino acids. The trim removed 6 bases at V and 4 bases at J, leaving 13 bases unmatched. Germline-derived CDR1 and CDR2 are LGHNT and FRNRAP. In DNA, the CDR3 is TGTGCTAGTGGGCGTCCCGGGACAGGGCGCGGTAATCAGCCCCAGCATTTT. Its protein product is CASGRPGTGRGNQPQHF.

V is TRBV11-2 and J is TRBJ2-3; TRBD2 aligns across 15 bases. The CDR3 contains 16 residues. V dropped 5 bases and J dropped 6; count of bases not matched to a gene: 6. CDR1 and CDR2 (germline): SGHAT, FQNNGV. CDR3 amino acids: CASSRTSGGARDTQYF. As DNA, the CDR3 is TGTGCCAGCAGCCGGACTAGCGGGGGGGCCAGGGATACGCAGTATTTT.